These 14 T cell receptor beta chains were all obtained from the same sample, sequenced in a study of shared clonotypes between healthy human individuals (dated by TCRdb to about 2020). The library was prepared using the immunoSEQ multiplex PCR assay. The immuneACCESS repertoire file appears here via TCRdb, limited to in-frame rearrangements. These files lack a portion of the clones; in checked studies, under half of the deficit traces to unresolved V genes, and the cause of the others is not known. The table for this sample lists a few million clones; roughly 90% of them were counted only once. 0.3% to 0.4% of the sample belongs to the ten largest clones. The sequenced material came from naive CD4+ T cells from PBMCs. The sample's cell subset or site label is to be understood as: CD45RA+ positively selected. These receptors were collected from a man aged 18 to 29 in good health. Some clones in this sample may be carry-over from other donors' samples.

This rearrangement joins TRBV14 to TRBJ2-3, with 7 bases lining up with TRBD2. Germline V gene data show CDR1 as SGHDN and CDR2 as FVKESK. The CDR3 contains 16 residues. The J segment lost 0 bases and the V segment lost 4 bases, leaving 7 bases of the junction unmatched. The CDR3 DNA reads as TGTGCCAGCAGCCTTCCCGGGACTACTAGCACAGATACGCAGTATTTT. This codes for CASSLPGTTSTDTQYF.

The genes are TRBV9 and TRBJ1-1, with unresolved D. CDR1 SGDLS and CDR2 YYNGEE come from the germline V gene. The CDR3 runs to 15 residues. The V and J ends lost 4 bases and 4 bases respectively, with 17 bases between them. CDR3 amino acids: CASSPHEGVGTEAFF. CDR3 sequence (DNA): TGTGCCAGCAGCCCCCACGAGGGTGTAGGCACTGAAGCTTTCTTT.

The gene calls are TRBV7-9 and TRBJ2-1, with a weak D call TRBD1 (6 bases). Germline values: CDR1 SEHNR, CDR2 FQNEAQ (reference sequence). Trimming shortened V by 8 bases and J by 6 bases, and 17 bases separated the two germline ends. The CDR3 loop spans 14 amino acids. The CDR3 is CASRAGVSRNEQFF. The DNA of the CDR3 is TGTGCCAGCCGAGCAGGGGTCAGTCGCAATGAGCAGTTCTTC.

The chain couples TRBV19 to TRBJ2-7, with 8 bases aligning to TRBD2. V was clipped by 7 bases and J by 0 bases; unmatched bases: 11. The germline CDR1 and CDR2 sequences are LNHDA and SQIVND (reference sequence). This CDR3 has 16 residues. As DNA, the CDR3 is TGTGCCAGTACTCCCGGGGGGGCCACAAGCTCCTACGAGCAGTACTTC. It specifies CASTPGGATSSYEQYF.

This chain's CDR3 is CASSLALTSGRGPYEQYF. The CDR3 DNA is TGTGCCAGCAGCTTAGCGCTGACTAGCGGGAGGGGGCCCTACGAGCAGTACTTC. V and J are TRBV7-2 and TRBJ2-7; 14 bases agree with TRBD2. The J segment lost 2 bases and the V segment lost 0 bases, leaving 6 bases of the junction unmatched. The germline CDR1 and CDR2 sequences are SGHTA and FQGNSA. CDR3 length: 18 amino acids.

The rearrangement uses TRBV27 and TRBJ1-4, with 9 bases lining up with TRBD1. With 4 bases clipped from V and 5 bases from J, the junction kept 17 bases outside the gene matches. The CDR3 covers 19 residues. In germline, CDR1 is MNHEY, CDR2 SMNVEV (reference sequence). CDR3 region: CASSSSPQGAKSLNEKLFF. CDR3 DNA sequence: TGTGCCAGCAGTTCCTCCCCACAGGGGGCGAAGAGCTTAAATGAAAAACTGTTTTTT.

This clone has more than one count but fewer than ten. V and J are TRBV30 and TRBJ1-1, with D possibly TRBD1 on 5 matching bases. Germline CDR1 and CDR2: GTSNPN and SVGIG (reference sequence). CDR3 length: 11 residues. The V end was cut by 0 bases, the J end by 13 bases, with 12 bases between. The CDR3 DNA follows: TGTGCCTGGAGTGTTCGGACAAGTTTTTTCTTT. Encoded protein: CAWSVRTSFFF.

The genes are TRBV6-5 and TRBJ1-1; D possibly corresponds to TRBD1 (5 bases). The CDR3 is 14 amino acids. The ends were cut back, 7 bases at V and 1 base at J, with 13 bases in the middle. Germline values: CDR1 MNHEY, CDR2 SVGAGI. CDR3 sequence: CASTRYTGNTEAFF. CDR3 DNA sequence: TGTGCCAGCACCCGTTATACAGGGAACACTGAAGCTTTCTTT.

The chain employs TRBV29-1 and TRBJ2-1; D is perhaps TRBD2 (7 bases). Germline V lookup: CDR1 SQVTM, CDR2 ANQGSEA. The CDR3 spans 15 residues. Trimming removed 0 bases from V and 4 bases from J, with 13 bases in between. CDR3 sequence (DNA): TGCAGCGTTGAAGACTGGCGGGGGCGATACAATGAGCAGTTCTTC. The encoded protein is CSVEDWRGRYNEQFF.

The chain employs TRBV6-5 and TRBJ2-1; a weak D match, TRBD2 (6 bases). The CDR3 covers 14 residues. Trimming stripped 8 bases from V and 8 bases from J, with 19 bases between. CDR1 MNHEY and CDR2 SVGAGI come from the germline V gene. CDR3 residues: CASSRDPSPHEQFF. The CDR3 DNA follows: TGTGCCAGCTCGCGGGACCCGAGCCCCCATGAGCAGTTCTTC.

This chain links TRBV28 with TRBJ2-2, with TRBD2 identical over 11 bases. Germline V gene lookup returns CDR1 MDHEN and CDR2 SYDVKM. This CDR3 has 18 residues. Trimming cost V 5 bases and J 1 base; bases outside gene matches: 9. DNA of the CDR3: TGTGCCAGCAGTGTGACTAGCGGGATTCCTCTGAACACCGGGGAGCTGTTTTTT. Its protein is CASSVTSGIPLNTGELFF.

V gene TRBV2 combines with J gene TRBJ1-4; 8 bases are shared with TRBD1. The CDR3 covers 15 residues. V lost 7 bases and J lost 3; bases outside the gene matches: 7. Per the germline V gene, CDR1 is SNHLY and CDR2 is FYNNEI. The CDR3 loop is CASNPRGRANEKLFF. The CDR3 bases are TGTGCCAGCAATCCCAGGGGGCGCGCTAATGAAAAACTGTTTTTT. Looking up the rest from reference TRBV2 and TRBJ1-4 gives the full variable domain: EPEVTQTPSHQVTQMGQEVILRCVPISNHLYFYWYRQILGQKVEFLVSFYNNEISEKSEIFDDQFSVERPDGSNFTLKIRSTKLEDSAMYFCASNPRGRANEKLFFGSGTQLSVL.

The chain couples TRBV30 to TRBJ2-7, with D uncertain. The CDR3 covers 12 residues. Germline values: CDR1 GTSNPN, CDR2 SVGIG (reference sequence). V shed 4 bases and J shed 7 bases, with 14 bases lying between them. CDR3 region: CAWTTGPGEQYF. The CDR3 bases are TGTGCCTGGACCACGGGCCCTGGAGAGCAGTACTTC.

The gene calls are TRBV30 and TRBJ2-1; D possibly uses TRBD1 or TRBD2 (5 bases each). The CDR3 covers 13 residues. Trimming pared 8 bases from V and 4 bases from J, leaving 15 bases between. Germline V gives CDR1 GTSNPN, CDR2 SVGIG (reference sequence). The CDR3 reads CARGVADYNEQFF. CDR3 coding DNA: TGTGCCCGAGGGGTAGCAGATTACAATGAGCAGTTCTTC. Full variable domain (rest looked up from reference TRBV30 and TRBJ2-1): SQTIHQWPATLVQPVGSPLSLECTVEGTSNPNLYWYRQAAGRGLQLLFYSVGIGQISSEVPQNLSASRPQDRQFILSSKKLLLSDSGFYLCARGVADYNEQFFGPGTRLTVL.